This T cell receptor beta chain was found in a study of Ad26.COV2.S vaccination and SARS-CoV-2 variants. About the study: Into the muscle, Ad26.COV2.S was dosed once or twice, 56 days apart.

Treatment in this sample: around 19 received Ad26.COV2.S at low or high dose, single or two shots; 5 received placebo; per-sample allocation not given. Collection of the samples took place on day 63 after the first injection of vaccine or placebo. Trimming removed 6 bases from V and 3 bases from J, with 12 bases in between. Germline lookup yields CDR1 SGHTS and CDR2 YDEGEE. The CDR3 runs to 13 residues. The table came from immunoSEQ multiplex PCR; TCRdb's copy has only in-frame clones and leaves some out. The data show around 450,000 clones, approximately 89% seen once. The source of this sequence is a person between 18 and 60 years old who received the Ad26.COV2.S COVID-19 vaccine or a placebo. The chain employs TRBV5-8 and TRBJ1-1, with D possibly being TRBD1 (5 bases). The sample here was peripheral blood, taken in a trial of Ad26.COV2.S vaccine versus placebo. Written as DNA, the CDR3 is TGTGCCAGCACGGGAGGGGCCCACACTGAAGCTTTCTTT. It translates to CASTGGAHTEAFF. The full variable domain, in which reference TRBV5-8 and TRBJ1-1 provide the parts outside the CDR3, is EAGVTQSPTHLIKTRGQQATLRCSPISGHTSVYWYQQALGLGLQFLLWYDEGEERNRGNFPPRFSGRQFPNYSSELNVNALELEDSALYLCASTGGAHTEAFFGQGTRLTVV.